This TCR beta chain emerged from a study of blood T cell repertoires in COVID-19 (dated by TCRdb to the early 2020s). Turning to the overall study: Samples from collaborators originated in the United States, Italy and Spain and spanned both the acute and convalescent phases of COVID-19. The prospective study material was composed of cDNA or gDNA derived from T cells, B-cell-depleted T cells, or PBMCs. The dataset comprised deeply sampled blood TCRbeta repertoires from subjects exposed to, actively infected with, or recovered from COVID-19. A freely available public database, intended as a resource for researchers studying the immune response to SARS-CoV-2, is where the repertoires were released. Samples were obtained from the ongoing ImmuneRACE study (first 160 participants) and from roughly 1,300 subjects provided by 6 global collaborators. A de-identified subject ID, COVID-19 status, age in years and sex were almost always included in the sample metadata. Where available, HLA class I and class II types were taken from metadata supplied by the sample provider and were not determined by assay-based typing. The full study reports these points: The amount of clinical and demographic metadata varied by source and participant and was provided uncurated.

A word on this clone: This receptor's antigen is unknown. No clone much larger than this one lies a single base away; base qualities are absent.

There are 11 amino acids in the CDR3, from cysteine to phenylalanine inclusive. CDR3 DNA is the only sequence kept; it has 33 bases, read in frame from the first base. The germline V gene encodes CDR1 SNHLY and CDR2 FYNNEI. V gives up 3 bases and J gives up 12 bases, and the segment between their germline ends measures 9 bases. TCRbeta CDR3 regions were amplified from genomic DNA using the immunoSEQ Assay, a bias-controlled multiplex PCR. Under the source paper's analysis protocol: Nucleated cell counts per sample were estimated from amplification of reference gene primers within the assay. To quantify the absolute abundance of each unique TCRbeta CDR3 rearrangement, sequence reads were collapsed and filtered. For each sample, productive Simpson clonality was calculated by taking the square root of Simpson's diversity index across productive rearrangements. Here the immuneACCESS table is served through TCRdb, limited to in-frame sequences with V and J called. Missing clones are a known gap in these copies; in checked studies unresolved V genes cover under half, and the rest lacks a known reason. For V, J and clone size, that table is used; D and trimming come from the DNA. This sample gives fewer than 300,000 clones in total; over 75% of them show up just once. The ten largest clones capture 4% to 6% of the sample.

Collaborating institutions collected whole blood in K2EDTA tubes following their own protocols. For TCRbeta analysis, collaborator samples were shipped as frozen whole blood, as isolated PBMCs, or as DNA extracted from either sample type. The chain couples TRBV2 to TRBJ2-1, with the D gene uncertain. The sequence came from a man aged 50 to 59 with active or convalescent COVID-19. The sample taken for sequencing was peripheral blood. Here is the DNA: TGTGCCAGCAGTGAGGGCTACGGGCAGTTCTTC. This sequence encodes CASSEGYGQFF. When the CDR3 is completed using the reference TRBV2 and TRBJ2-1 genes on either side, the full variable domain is EPEVTQTPSHQVTQMGQEVILRCVPISNHLYFYWYRQILGQKVEFLVSFYNNEISEKSEIFDDQFSVERPDGSNFTLKIRSTKLEDSAMYFCASSEGYGQFFGPGTRLTVL.